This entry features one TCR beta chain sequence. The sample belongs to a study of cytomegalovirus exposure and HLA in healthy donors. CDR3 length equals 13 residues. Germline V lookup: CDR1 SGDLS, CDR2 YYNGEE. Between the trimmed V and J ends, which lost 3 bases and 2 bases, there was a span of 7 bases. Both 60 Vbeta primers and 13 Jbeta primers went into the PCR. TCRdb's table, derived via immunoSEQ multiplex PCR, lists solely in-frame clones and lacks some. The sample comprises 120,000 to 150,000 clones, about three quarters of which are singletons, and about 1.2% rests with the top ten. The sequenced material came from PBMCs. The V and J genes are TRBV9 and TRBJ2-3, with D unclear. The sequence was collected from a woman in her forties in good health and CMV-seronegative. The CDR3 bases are TGTGCCAGCAGCGCGAGTCCCACAGATACGCAGTATTTT. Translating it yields CASSASPTDTQYF.